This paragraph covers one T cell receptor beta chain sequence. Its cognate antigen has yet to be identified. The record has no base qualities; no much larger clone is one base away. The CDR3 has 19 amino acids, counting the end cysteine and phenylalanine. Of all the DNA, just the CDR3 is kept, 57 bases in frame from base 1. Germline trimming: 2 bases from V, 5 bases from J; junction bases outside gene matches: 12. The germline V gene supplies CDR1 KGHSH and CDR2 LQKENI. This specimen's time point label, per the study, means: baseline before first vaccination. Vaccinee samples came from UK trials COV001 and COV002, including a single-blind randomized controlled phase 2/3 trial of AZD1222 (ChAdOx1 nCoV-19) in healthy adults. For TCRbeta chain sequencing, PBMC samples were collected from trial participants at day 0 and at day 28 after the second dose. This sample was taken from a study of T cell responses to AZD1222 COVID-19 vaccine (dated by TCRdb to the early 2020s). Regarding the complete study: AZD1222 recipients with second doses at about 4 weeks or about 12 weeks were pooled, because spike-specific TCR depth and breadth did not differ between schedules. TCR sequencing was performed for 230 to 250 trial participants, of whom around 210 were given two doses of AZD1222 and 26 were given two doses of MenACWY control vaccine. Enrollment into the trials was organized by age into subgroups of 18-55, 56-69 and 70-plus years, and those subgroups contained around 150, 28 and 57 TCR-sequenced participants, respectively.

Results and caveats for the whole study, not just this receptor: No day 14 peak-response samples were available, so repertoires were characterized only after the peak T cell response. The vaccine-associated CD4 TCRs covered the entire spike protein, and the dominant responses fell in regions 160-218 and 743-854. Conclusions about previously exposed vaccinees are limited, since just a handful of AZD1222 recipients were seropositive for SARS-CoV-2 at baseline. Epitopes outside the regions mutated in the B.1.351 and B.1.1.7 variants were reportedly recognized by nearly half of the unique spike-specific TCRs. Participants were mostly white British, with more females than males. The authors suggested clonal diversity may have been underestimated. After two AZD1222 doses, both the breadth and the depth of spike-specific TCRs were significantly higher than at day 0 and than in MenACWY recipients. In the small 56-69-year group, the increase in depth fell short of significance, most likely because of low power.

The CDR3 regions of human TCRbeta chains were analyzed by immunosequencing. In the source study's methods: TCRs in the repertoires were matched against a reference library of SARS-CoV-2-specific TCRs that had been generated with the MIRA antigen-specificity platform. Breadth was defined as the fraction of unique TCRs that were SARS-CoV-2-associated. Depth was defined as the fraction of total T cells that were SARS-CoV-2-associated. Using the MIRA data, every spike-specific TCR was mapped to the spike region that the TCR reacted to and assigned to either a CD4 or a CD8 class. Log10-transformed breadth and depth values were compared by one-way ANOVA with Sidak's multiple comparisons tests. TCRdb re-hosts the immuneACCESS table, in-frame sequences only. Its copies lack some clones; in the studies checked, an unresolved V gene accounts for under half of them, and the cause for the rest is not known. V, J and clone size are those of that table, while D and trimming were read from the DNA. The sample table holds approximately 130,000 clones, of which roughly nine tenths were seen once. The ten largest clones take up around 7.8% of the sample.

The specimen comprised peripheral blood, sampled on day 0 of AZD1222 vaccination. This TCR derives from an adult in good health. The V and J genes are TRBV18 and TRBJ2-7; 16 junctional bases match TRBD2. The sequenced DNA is TGTGCCAGCTCACCAGAATTCGGGACTAGCGGGAGGGCCGTCCACGAGCAGTACTTC. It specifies CASSPEFGTSGRAVHEQYF. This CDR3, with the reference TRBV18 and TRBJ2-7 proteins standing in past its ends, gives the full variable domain NAGVMQNPRHLVRRRGQEARLRCSPMKGHSHVYWYRQLPEEGLKFMVYLQKENIIDESGMPKERFSAEFPKEGPSILRIQQVVRGDSAAYFCASSPEFGTSGRAVHEQYFGPGTRLTVT.